Listed below are T cell receptor beta chains from one sample, sequenced in a study of cytomegalovirus exposure and HLA in healthy donors. Method: immunoSEQ multiplex PCR; TCRdb's copy keeps in-frame clones and lacks some. Among roughly 220,000 clones listed, roughly 80% were seen once. Input material: PBMCs. The receptors here all came from a man between 25 and 39 years old in good health and CMV-seronegative. Each CDR3 is given with its conserved first and last residue.

v_gene,j_gene,CDR3aa
TRBV4-1,TRBJ2-2,CASSQDQGAGELFF
TRBV15,TRBJ1-5,CATSRLTGPGQPQHF
TRBV11-2,TRBJ2-3,CASSLWLAGDTDTQYF
TRBV6-1,TRBJ1-3,CASSSGVRSGNTIYF
TRBV7-3,TRBJ2-6,CASSLGHVSGASVLTF
TRBV28,TRBJ2-7,CASRHSGGPYEQYF
TRBV7-8,TRBJ2-7,CASSLGQGYPYF
TRBV19,TRBJ1-1,CASSISGVDTEAFF
TRBV11-2,TRBJ1-5,CASSLPPLGSQPQHF
TRBV5-5,TRBJ2-5,CASSLVAGGPETQYF
TRBV7-9,TRBJ2-5,CASSLAGGQETQYF
TRBV7-5,TRBJ2-1,CARSLEPRGQGHNEQFF
TRBV11-1,TRBJ1-1,CASSRDSMNTEAFF
TRBV4-2,TRBJ2-2,CASSQVEAGHTGELFF
TRBV12-5,TRBJ2-1,CASGLERGSSSYNEQFF
TRBV9,TRBJ2-5,CASSVGGASGAQETQYF
TRBV2,TRBJ2-7,CASRKQGAGSYEQYF
TRBV28,TRBJ2-2,CASSPRRPSAGELFF
TRBV7-9,TRBJ1-2,CASSLGGTSYGYTF
TRBV28,TRBJ1-4,CASRSSGTGGNMDEKLFF
TRBV7-2,TRBJ2-5,CASSLGGVAGLETQYF
TRBV7-9,TRBJ2-7,CASSSLGGFYEQYF